Sequencing of this T cell receptor beta chain was carried out in a study of early T cells in non-severe SARS-CoV-2 infection (dated by TCRdb to 2020 to 2023). Looking at the study overall: TCR sequencing used bulk RNA from unsorted whole blood, so alpha and beta chains could not be paired. Study-wide findings and limitations: VDJdb matching was skewed toward anti-spike CD8 responses and likely underestimated virus-specific expansions, missing private and CD4 specificities.

CDR3 length: 11 amino acids, cysteine to phenylalanine. The kept DNA is CDR3 alone, 33 bases in frame from the first base. V loses 0 bases of germline sequence and J loses 12 bases, and the interval between the two ends is 6 bases. Looking up the germline V gene (reference sequence) yields CDR1 GTSNPN and CDR2 SVGIG. Library construction relied on 5' RACE. The instrument was a NextSeq 500. Unique molecular identifiers were attached to individual cDNA molecules in the TCR library protocol so that sequencing error and PCR bias could be corrected. Both TCR alpha and beta chains were sequenced, and tight co-correlation was observed between alpha and beta sequence abundances in each sample. As for how the authors treated the data: Decombinator V4 was used to annotate TCR sequences for V gene, J gene and CDR3. Expanded TCRs were defined as changing significantly between any two time points under a Poisson model with p below 0.0001. TCR abundances were normalised to the total number of TCRs sequenced per sample and were expressed as counts per million. TRAV1-2 paired with TRAJ12, TRAJ20 or TRAJ33 defined MAIT TCRs, while TRAV10 paired with TRAJ18 defined iNKT TCRs. VDJdb, accessed 1 November 2021, was searched for CMV, EBV and SARS-CoV-2 annotated TCRs, excluding TCRs annotated for multiple antigens. TCRdb trimmed public reads at Q25 via fastp, called clones via MiXCR and kept in-frame beta chains. Every distinct CDR3 protein forms one entry, paired with its most common genes and DNA. The V and J calls and clone size are TCRdb's, not the authors'. The sample table lists around 67,000 distinct CDR3 sequences, around a tenth of them with a count of one. Of the sample, 3.5% to 4.5% is held by the ten largest clones.

This clonotype was counted a few times. No antigen is known for it. Per-nucleotide qualities are absent, and no much larger clonotype sits a single base away. The study was a case-control design nested within a healthcare worker cohort in London, UK, with weekly nasopharyngeal swab PCR tests and blood sampling. Healthcare workers were enrolled in the week of the UK lockdown, from 23 to 31 March 2020, and were followed every week for up to roughly 16 weeks. This clonotype was sampled from an adult who was a healthcare worker with PCR-confirmed SARS-CoV-2 infection or an uninfected control (not recorded which). The sequencing sample was made of whole blood. The rearrangement combines TRBV30 with TRBJ1-6; the D segment cannot be called with confidence. The encoded CDR3 is CAWSVGEPLHF. The nucleotides read TGTGCCTGGAGTGTAGGAGAACCCCTCCACTTT.